This T cell receptor beta chain derives from a study of blood T cell repertoires in COVID-19. Overall study context: The United States, Italy and Spain provided the acute and convalescent COVID-19 samples. The cDNA or gDNA used as material had been derived from T cells, B-cell-depleted T cells, or PBMCs.

Authors' analysis steps: By means of reference gene primer amplification, nucleated cell counts were estimated. Clones were sequenced by immunoSEQ multiplex PCR, and TCRdb holds only the in-frame ones, with some missing. V and J calls and clone size are as listed in that table; D and trimming were resolved from the DNA. Of about 130,000 clones listed, more than 85% are singletons. Between the trimmed V and J ends, which lost 1 base and 5 bases, there was a span of 12 bases. This CDR3 is 15 amino acids long. Germline lookup yields CDR1 SGHTA and CDR2 FQGTGA. Seattle enrolled patients during active infection and tracked them longitudinally.

The V call is TRBV7-3, the J call TRBJ2-1, with TRBD1 as a possible D gene (5 bases). The sequencing input was peripheral blood. This TCR was recovered from a man in his fifties or sixties with COVID-19, enrolled during active disease. The CDR3 loop reads CASSLIGGRDNEQFF. The DNA of the CDR3 is TGTGCCAGCAGCTTAATTGGTGGCAGGGACAATGAGCAGTTCTTC.